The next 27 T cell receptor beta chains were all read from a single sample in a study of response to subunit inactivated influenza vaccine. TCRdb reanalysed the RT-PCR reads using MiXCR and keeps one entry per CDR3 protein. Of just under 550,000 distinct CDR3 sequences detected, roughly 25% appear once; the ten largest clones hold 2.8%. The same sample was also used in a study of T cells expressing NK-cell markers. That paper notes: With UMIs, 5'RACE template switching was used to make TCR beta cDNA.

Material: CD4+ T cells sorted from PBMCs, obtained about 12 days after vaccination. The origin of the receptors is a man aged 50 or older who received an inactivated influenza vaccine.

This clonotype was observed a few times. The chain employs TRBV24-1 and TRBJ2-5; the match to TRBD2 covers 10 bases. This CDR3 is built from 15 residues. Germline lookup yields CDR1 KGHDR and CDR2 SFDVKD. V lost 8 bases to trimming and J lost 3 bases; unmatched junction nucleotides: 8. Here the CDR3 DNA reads TGTGCCACCACCGACCCTAGCGGGGGTAAAGAGACCCAGTACTTC. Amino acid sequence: CATTDPSGGKETQYF.

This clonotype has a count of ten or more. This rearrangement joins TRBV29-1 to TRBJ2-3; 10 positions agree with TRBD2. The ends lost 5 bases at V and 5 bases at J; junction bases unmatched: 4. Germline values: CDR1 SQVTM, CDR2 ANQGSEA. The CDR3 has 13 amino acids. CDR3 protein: CSVSGRALDTQYF. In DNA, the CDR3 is TGCAGCGTTAGCGGGAGGGCCTTAGATACGCAGTATTTT.

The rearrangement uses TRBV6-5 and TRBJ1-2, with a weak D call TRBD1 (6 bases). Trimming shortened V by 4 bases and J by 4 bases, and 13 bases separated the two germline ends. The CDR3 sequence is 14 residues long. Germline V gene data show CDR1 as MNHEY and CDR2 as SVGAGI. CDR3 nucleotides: TGTGCCAGCAGTTCCCAGGGAGGGGGCTATGGCTACACCTTC. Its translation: CASSSQGGGYGYTF.

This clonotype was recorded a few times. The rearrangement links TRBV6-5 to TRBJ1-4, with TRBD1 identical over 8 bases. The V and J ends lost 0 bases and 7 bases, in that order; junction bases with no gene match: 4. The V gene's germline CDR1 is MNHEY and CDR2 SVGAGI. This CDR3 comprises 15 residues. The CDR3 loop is CASSYSAGTGEKLFF. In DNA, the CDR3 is TGTGCCAGCAGTTACTCCGCCGGGACAGGTGAAAAACTGTTTTTT.

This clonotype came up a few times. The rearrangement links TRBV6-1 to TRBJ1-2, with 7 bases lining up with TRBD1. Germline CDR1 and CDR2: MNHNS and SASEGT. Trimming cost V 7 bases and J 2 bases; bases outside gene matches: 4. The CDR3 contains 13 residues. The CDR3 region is CASTEGANYGYTF. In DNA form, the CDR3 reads TGTGCCAGCACAGAGGGGGCCAACTATGGCTACACCTTC.

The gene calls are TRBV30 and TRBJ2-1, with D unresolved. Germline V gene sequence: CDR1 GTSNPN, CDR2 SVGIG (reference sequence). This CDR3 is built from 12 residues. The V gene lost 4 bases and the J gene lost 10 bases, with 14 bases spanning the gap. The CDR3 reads CAWTRRVSEQFF. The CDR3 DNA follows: TGTGCCTGGACTAGACGGGTATCGGAGCAGTTCTTC.

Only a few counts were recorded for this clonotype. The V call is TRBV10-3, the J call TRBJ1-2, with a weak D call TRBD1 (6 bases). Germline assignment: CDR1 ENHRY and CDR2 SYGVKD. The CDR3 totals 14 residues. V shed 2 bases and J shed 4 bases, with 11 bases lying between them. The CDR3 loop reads CAISEGQPPYGYTF. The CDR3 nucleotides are TGTGCCATCAGTGAGGGACAGCCTCCCTATGGCTACACCTTC.

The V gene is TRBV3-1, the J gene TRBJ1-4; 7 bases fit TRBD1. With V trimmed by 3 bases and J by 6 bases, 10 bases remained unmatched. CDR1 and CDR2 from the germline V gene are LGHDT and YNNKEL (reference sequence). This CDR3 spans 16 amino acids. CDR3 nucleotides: TGTGCCAGCAGCCACTTCCCGACAGGGAAAGATGAAAAACTGTTTTTT. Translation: CASSHFPTGKDEKLFF.

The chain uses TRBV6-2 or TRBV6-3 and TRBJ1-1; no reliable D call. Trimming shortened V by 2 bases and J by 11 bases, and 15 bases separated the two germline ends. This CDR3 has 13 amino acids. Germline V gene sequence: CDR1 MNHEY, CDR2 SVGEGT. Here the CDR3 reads CASSYMSSPFAFF. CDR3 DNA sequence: TGTGCCAGCAGTTACATGTCGTCACCGTTCGCTTTCTTT.

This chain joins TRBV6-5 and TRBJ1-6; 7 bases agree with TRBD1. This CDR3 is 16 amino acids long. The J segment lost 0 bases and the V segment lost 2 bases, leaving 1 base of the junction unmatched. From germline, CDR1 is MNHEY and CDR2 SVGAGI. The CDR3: CASSYHRGSYNSPLHF. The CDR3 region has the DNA TGTGCCAGCAGTTACCACAGGGGCTCCTATAATTCACCCCTCCACTTT.

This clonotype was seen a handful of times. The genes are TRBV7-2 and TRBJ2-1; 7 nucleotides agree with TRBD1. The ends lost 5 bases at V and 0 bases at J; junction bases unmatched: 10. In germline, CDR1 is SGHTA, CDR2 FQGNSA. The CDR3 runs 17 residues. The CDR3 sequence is CASSDLGGRGSYNEQFF. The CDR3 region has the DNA TGTGCCAGCAGCGACCTAGGGGGCAGGGGCTCCTACAATGAGCAGTTCTTC.

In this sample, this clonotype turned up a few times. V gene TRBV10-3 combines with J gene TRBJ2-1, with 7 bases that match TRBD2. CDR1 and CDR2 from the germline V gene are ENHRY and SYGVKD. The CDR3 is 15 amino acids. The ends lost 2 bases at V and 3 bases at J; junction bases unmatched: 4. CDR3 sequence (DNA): TGTGCCATCAGTGAGGGGAGGGCCGTCTACAATGAGCAGTTCTTC. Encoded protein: CAISEGRAVYNEQFF.

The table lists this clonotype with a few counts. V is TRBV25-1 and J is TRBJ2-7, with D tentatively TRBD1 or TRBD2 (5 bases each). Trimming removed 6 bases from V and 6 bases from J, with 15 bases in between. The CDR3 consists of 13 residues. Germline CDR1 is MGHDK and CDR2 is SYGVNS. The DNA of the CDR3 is TGTGCCAGCAGCCCACATGGGGGTTCCGAGCAGTACTTC. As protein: CASSPHGGSEQYF.

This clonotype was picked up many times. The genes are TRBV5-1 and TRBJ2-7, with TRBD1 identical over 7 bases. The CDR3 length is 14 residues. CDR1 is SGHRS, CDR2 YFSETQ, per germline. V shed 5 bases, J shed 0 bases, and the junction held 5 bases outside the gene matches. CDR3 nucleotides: TGCGCCAGCAGTCCTGGGACAGCCTCCTACGAGCAGTACTTC. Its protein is CASSPGTASYEQYF.

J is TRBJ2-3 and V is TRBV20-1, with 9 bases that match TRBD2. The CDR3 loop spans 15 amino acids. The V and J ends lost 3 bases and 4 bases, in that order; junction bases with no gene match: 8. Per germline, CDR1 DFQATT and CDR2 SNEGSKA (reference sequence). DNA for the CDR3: TGCAGTGCTAGCCCGGTGGCGGGAGGGGCAGATACGCAGTATTTT. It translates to CSASPVAGGADTQYF.

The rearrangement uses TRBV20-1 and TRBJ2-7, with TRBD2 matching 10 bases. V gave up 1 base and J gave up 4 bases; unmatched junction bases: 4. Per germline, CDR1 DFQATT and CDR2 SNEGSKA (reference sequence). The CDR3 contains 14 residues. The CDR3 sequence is CSARGAGGRYEQYF. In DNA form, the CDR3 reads TGCAGTGCTAGAGGAGCGGGAGGGAGGTACGAGCAGTACTTC.

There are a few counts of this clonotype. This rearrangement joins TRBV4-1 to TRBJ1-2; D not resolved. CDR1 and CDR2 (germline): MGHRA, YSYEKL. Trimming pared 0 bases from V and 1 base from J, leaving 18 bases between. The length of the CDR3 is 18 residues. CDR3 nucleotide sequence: TGCGCCAGCAGCCAAGATACGGTCAGCTCCGCTCTTAACTATGGCTACACCTTC. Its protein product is CASSQDTVSSALNYGYTF.

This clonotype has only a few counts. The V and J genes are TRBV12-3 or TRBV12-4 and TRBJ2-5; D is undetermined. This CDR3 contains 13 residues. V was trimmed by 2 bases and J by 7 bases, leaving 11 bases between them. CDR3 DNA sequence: TGTGCCAGCAGTTTATTGCTAGGCGGGACCCAGTACTTC. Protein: CASSLLLGGTQYF.

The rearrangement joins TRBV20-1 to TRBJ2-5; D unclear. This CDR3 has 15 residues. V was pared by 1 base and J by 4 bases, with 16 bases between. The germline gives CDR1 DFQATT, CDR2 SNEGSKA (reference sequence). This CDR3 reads CSARVGRQVRETQYF. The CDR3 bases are TGCAGTGCTAGAGTCGGTCGTCAGGTCCGAGAGACCCAGTACTTC.

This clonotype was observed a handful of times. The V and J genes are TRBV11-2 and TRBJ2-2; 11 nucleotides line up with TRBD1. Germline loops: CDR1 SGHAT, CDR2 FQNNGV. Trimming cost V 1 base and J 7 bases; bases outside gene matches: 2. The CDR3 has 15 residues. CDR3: CASSLGTGGHGELFF. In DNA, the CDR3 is TGTGCCAGCAGCTTAGGGACAGGGGGCCACGGGGAGCTGTTTTTT.

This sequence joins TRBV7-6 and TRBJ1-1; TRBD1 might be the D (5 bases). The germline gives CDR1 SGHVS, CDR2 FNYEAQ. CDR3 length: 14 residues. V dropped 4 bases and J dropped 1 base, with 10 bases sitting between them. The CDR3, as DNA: TGTGCCAGCAGCTCCCGGGACGGGAACACTGAAGCTTTCTTT. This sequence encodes CASSSRDGNTEAFF.

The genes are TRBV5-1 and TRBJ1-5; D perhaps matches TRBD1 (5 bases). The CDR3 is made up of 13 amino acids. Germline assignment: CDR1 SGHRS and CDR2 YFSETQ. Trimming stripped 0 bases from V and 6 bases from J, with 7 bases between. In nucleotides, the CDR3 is TGCGCCAGCAGCTTGGAGGGGTCTCAGCCCCAGCATTTT. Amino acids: CASSLEGSQPQHF. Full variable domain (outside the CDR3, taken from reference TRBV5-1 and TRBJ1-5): KAGVTQTPRYLIKTRGQQVTLSCSPISGHRSVSWYQQTPGQGLQFLFEYFSETQRNKGNFPGRFSGRQFSNSRSEMNVSTLELGDSALYLCASSLEGSQPQHFGDGTRLSIL.

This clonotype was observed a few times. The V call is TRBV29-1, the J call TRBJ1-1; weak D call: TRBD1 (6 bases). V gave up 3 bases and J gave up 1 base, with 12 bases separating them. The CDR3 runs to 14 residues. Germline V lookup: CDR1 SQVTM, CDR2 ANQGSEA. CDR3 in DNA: TGCAGCGTTGATGTGGGGGGCAGGAACACTGAAGCTTTCTTT. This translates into CSVDVGGRNTEAFF.

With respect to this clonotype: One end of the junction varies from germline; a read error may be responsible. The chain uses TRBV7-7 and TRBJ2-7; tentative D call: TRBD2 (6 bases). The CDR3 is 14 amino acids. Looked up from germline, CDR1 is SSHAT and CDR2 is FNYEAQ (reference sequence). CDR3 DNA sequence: TGTGCTAGCAGCTTAGGCGGGACGGACTACGAGCAGTACTTC. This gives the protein CASSLGGTDYEQYF.

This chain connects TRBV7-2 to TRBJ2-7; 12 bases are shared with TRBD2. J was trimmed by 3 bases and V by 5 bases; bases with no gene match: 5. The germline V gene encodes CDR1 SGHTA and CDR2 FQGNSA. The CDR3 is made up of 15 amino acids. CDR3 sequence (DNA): TGTGCCAGCAGCACTAGCGGGGGGCCCTTCTACGAGCAGTACTTC. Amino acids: CASSTSGGPFYEQYF.

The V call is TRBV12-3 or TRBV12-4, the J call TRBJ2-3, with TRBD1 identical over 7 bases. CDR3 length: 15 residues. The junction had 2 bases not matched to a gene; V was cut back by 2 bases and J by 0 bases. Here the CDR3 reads CASSLKTGSTDTQYF. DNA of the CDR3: TGTGCCAGCAGTTTAAAGACAGGGAGCACAGATACGCAGTATTTT.

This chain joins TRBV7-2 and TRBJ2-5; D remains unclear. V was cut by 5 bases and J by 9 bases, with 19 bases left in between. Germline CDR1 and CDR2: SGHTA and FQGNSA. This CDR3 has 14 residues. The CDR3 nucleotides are TGTGCCAGCAGCCGGACCTCACAGATTGGGTCCCAGTACTTC. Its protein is CASSRTSQIGSQYF. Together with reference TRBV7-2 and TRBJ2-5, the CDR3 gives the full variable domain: GAGVSQSPSNKVTEKGKDVELRCDPISGHTALYWYRQSLGQGLEFLIYFQGNSAPDKSGLPSDRFSAERTGGSVSTLTIQRTQQEDSAVYLCASSRTSQIGSQYFGPGTRLLVL.